This T cell receptor beta chain was observed in a study of T-cell memory formation after mild COVID-19. The germline CDR1 and CDR2 sequences are KGHDR and SFDVKD. The CDR3 has 15 residues. The J segment lost 5 bases and the V segment lost 2 bases, leaving 5 bases of the junction unmatched. This clonotype turned up a few times. What it binds is unknown. Study conclusions and caveats: Clones contracting over day 15 to 85 were CD4/CD8 balanced, with later expanders leaning CD4+. Cross-reactive memory apparently joined, as some responding clones appeared in pre-infection memory.

One entry per CDR3 protein, called by TCRdb with MiXCR from the 5' RACE reads. The table lists approximately 210,000 distinct CDR3 sequences, approximately 10% of them singletons, with 3% in the top ten. The genes are TRBV24-1 and TRBJ2-7, with 10 positions matching TRBD1. The sequencing input was PBMCs or a T cell subset sorted from them (not recorded which). The receptor comes from a young man who had mild COVID-19 (a few samples of this study predate the infection). Cell type and time point are not known. The CDR3 is CATSDSRTGGNEQYF. The CDR3 DNA follows: TGTGCCACCAGTGATTCCCGGACAGGGGGGAACGAGCAGTACTTC.